This record looks at one T cell receptor beta chain sequence and its context. What this receptor recognizes is not known. The record has no base qualities; no much larger clone is one base away. From cysteine to phenylalanine, the CDR3 is 16 amino acids long. CDR3 DNA only is kept here, 48 bases in frame from base 1. At the junction V is shortened by 6 bases and J by 8 bases; bases outside the gene matches: 16. According to the germline V gene, CDR1 reads MRHNA and CDR2 reads SNTAGT. Library creation used the immunoSEQ multiplex PCR assay. This is the immuneACCESS table as TCRdb keeps it, with only in-frame sequences that have V and J called. A part of the clones is gone; compared with another copy, unresolved V genes explain less than half, and the rest is unexplained. The sample yields about 20,000 clones; just under 90% were counted once. Approximately 2.5% of the sample belongs to the ten largest clones.

This specimen belongs to a study of chemoradiotherapy in HPV16-positive cancers (dated 2022 in TCRdb). Concerning the study at large: Functional T-cell assays on cells from two HPV16-positive patients defined candidate HPV-specific T-cell clones and common TCR motifs. The candidate HPV-specific TCRs and motifs were then tracked in TCR repertoires from more than 85 patients with HPV-related cancers. The study asked whether T-cell immunity against the HPV oncoproteins E6 and E7 changes during chemoradiotherapy and whether it affects survival.

The investigation overall reported the following: Among HPV16-positive patients, expansion of HPV-responsive T cells during chemoradiotherapy was associated with better recurrence-free survival. Expansion of candidate HPV-specific clones and E7-related TCR motifs was observed in the tumor microenvironment during treatment, whereas no such expansion was observed for non-HPV-specific T cells. The survival association was reported for HPV16-positive patients, and the functional definition of HPV-specific T cells was derived from only a couple of HPV16-positive patients.

Repertoires were sampled repeatedly over the course of chemoradiotherapy, so clonal expansion could be followed in the tumor microenvironment. The chain is assembled from TRBV6-4 and TRBJ2-1, with 7 middle bases fitting TRBD2. This clonotype was sampled from a human donor with HPV-associated anogenital cancer. Sample: blood, taken from a patient who underwent chemoradiotherapy. CDR3 region: CASSPVGGRGVDEQFF. The base sequence is TGTGCCAGCAGCCCGGTCGGCGGGAGAGGCGTGGATGAGCAGTTCTTC.